This T cell receptor beta chain was captured in a study of cytomegalovirus exposure and HLA in healthy donors. Primers: 60 Vbeta forward and 13 Jbeta reverse. Generated by immunoSEQ multiplex PCR, the TCRdb table keeps only in-frame clones and is missing some. The sample has 95,000 to 100,000 clones; about 85% are singletons. Remarks on this clone: Its antigen is undetermined.

General observations from the study: Some V segments, including TRBV6-2 and TRBV6-3, were excluded as indistinguishable. In a later analysis, productive TCRs from donors in an Asian-associated ancestry cluster reportedly carried fewer N-insertions than the cohort mean.

CDR1 is MDHEN, CDR2 SYDVKM, per germline. The V segment lost 6 bases and the J segment 1 base; nucleotides outside the gene matches: 12. The CDR3 is 17 residues long. This chain joins TRBV28 and TRBJ1-5; 7 positions match TRBD1. The sequenced sample consisted of PBMCs. The sequence was collected from a young man in good health and CMV-seronegative. Here the CDR3 DNA reads TGTGCCAGCAGACCGGACAGGTGGGGCGTGAGCAATCAGCCCCAGCATTTT. Translation gives CASRPDRWGVSNQPQHF.